Following are 17 T cell receptor beta chains from one sample sequenced in a study of cytomegalovirus exposure and HLA in healthy donors. The PCR was carried out with 60 Vbeta primers and 13 Jbeta primers. Data came from immunoSEQ multiplex PCR; TCRdb stores just in-frame clones and leaves some out. Here the sample spans approximately 110,000 clones, 70% being singletons. The material sequenced was PBMCs. Receptor source: a man aged 35 to 55 in good health and CMV-seropositive.

A note on this clone: Its ends do not fully match the called genes, so a read error is possible. The rearrangement joins TRBV7-9 to TRBJ1-3; no firm D call. The CDR3 runs 11 residues. The germline V gene has CDR1 SEHNR and CDR2 FQNEAQ (reference sequence). The CDR3 protein is CASSPGSSGNF. The CDR3 bases are TGTGCCAGCAGCCCCGGGAGCTCTGGGAATTTT.

This clone was observed a handful of times. The V call is TRBV7-9, the J call TRBJ2-1; D call uncertain. Trimming cost V 5 bases and J 5 bases, with 7 bases left between them. Per the germline V gene, CDR1 is SEHNR and CDR2 is FQNEAQ (reference sequence). The CDR3 contains 12 residues. CDR3 region: CASSPTNNEQFF. The CDR3 nucleotides read TGTGCCAGCAGCCCTACGAACAATGAGCAGTTCTTC.

This chain uses TRBV6-6 with TRBJ2-7; no firm D call. The CDR3 spans 15 residues. CDR1 is MNHNY and CDR2 is SVGAGI in the germline V gene (reference sequence). V was cut by 2 bases and J by 0 bases, with 11 bases left in between. The CDR3 here is CASSYRQASSYEQYF. CDR3 coding DNA: TGTGCCAGCAGTTACAGGCAGGCCAGCTCCTACGAGCAGTACTTC.

The chain employs TRBV5-1 and TRBJ2-7, with 10 bases that match TRBD2. V shed 4 bases and J 2 bases; nucleotides not matched to a gene: 3. Germline CDR1 SGHRS, CDR2 YFSETQ. CDR3 length equals 14 residues. The CDR3 reads CASSPSGSPYEQYV. In DNA form, the CDR3 reads TGCGCCAGCAGCCCTAGCGGGAGCCCCTACGAGCAGTACGTC.

The V gene is TRBV7-9, the J gene TRBJ2-5; 8 bases agree with TRBD2. With the DNA end fitting TRBJ2-7 better, the J assignment may be wrong. Germline CDR1 is SEHNR and CDR2 is FQNEAQ (reference sequence). This CDR3 is built from 14 residues. The CDR3 spells CASSLLAGIYEQYF. Written as DNA, the CDR3 is TGTGCCAGCAGCTTACTAGCGGGTATTTACGAGCAGTACTTC.

The chain's CDR3 is CASSRDRGWTEAFF. In DNA, the CDR3 is TGTGCCAGCAGCCGGGACAGGGGATGGACTGAAGCTTTCTTT. The chain recombines TRBV7-2 with TRBJ1-1; the match to TRBD1 covers 10 bases. Germline CDR1 and CDR2: SGHTA and FQGNSA. The length of the CDR3 is 14 residues. V shed 5 bases, J shed 5 bases, and the junction held 5 bases outside the gene matches.

The chain employs TRBV29-1 and TRBJ2-3; the match to TRBD2 covers 9 bases. The CDR3 sequence is 14 residues long. Germline values: CDR1 SQVTM, CDR2 ANQGSEA. The V gene end was trimmed by 3 bases and the J gene end by 5 bases; junction bases not matched to a gene: 6. The CDR3 nucleotides are TGCAGCGTTGAGATAGCGGGAGCCGGAGATACGCAGTATTTT. Translating gives CSVEIAGAGDTQYF.

The chain recombines TRBV4-1 with TRBJ2-1; 7 bases line up with TRBD2. CDR1 and CDR2 from the germline V gene are MGHRA and YSYEKL. The CDR3 length is 16 residues. The J segment lost 7 bases and the V segment lost 1 base, leaving 10 bases of the junction unmatched. The CDR3 region is CASSQVVAGVKNEQFF. In DNA form, the CDR3 reads TGCGCCAGCAGCCAAGTGGTTGCGGGAGTGAAAAATGAGCAGTTCTTC.

The rearrangement joins TRBV6-5 to TRBJ2-7; weak D call: TRBD1 (6 bases). The CDR3 sequence is 14 residues long. The germline gives CDR1 MNHEY, CDR2 SVGAGI. The V and J ends lost 6 bases and 1 base respectively, with 13 bases between them. CDR3 nucleotides: TGTGCCAGCAGCCCAGGACAGAATTCCTACGAGCAGTACTTC. Translated: CASSPGQNSYEQYF.

The chain employs TRBV5-1 and TRBJ1-1, with TRBD1 matching over 9 bases. This CDR3 spans 14 amino acids. V was pared by 0 bases and J by 4 bases, with 1 base of the junction left unmatched. Germline loops: CDR1 SGHRS, CDR2 YFSETQ. The CDR3 reads CASSLGQGVTEAFF. The CDR3 nucleotides read TGCGCCAGCAGCTTGGGACAGGGGGTCACTGAAGCTTTCTTT. Combining the CDR3 with reference TRBV5-1 and TRBJ1-1 gives the whole variable domain KAGVTQTPRYLIKTRGQQVTLSCSPISGHRSVSWYQQTPGQGLQFLFEYFSETQRNKGNFPGRFSGRQFSNSRSEMNVSTLELGDSALYLCASSLGQGVTEAFFGQGTRLTVV.

The rearrangement links TRBV10-2 to TRBJ2-5, with 9 bases fitting TRBD1. The CDR3 consists of 13 residues. Germline V gene lookup returns CDR1 WSHSY and CDR2 SAAADI. The ends lost 8 bases at V and 5 bases at J; junction bases unmatched: 6. The CDR3 DNA reads as TGCGCCAGCCACACGACAGGGGGGGAGACCCAGTACTTC. Amino acid sequence: CASHTTGGETQYF.

The rearrangement links TRBV10-1 to TRBJ2-1, with a possible D match to TRBD2 (6 bases). Germline loops: CDR1 WNHNN, CDR2 SYGVQD (reference sequence). This CDR3 contains 13 residues. V lost 7 bases and J 10 bases, leaving 17 bases between the germline ends. CDR3 protein: CASTSRRDSEQFF. DNA for the CDR3: TGCGCCAGCACCTCTCGGCGGGACTCCGAGCAGTTCTTC.

This clone was counted a few times. The chain joins TRBV6-1 to TRBJ1-5; possibly TRBD1 for D (6 bases). The CDR3 runs to 14 residues. CDR1 and CDR2 (germline): MNHNS, SASEGT. V shed 6 bases and J shed 5 bases, with 14 bases lying between them. The CDR3 protein is CASRDRQTDQPQHF. CDR3 in DNA: TGTGCCAGCAGGGACAGACAGACGGATCAGCCCCAGCATTTT.

The genes are TRBV5-1 and TRBJ1-1; D may be TRBD1 (5 bases). Trimming took 0 bases from V and 4 from J, leaving 10 bases between them. The CDR3 is 14 amino acids. Germline V gives CDR1 SGHRS, CDR2 YFSETQ. CDR3 nucleotide sequence: TGCGCCAGCAGCTTGGGTCAGGGTAGCACTGAAGCTTTCTTT. Translated, it gives CASSLGQGSTEAFF. The full variable domain, its missing parts supplied by reference TRBV5-1 and TRBJ1-1, is KAGVTQTPRYLIKTRGQQVTLSCSPISGHRSVSWYQQTPGQGLQFLFEYFSETQRNKGNFPGRFSGRQFSNSRSEMNVSTLELGDSALYLCASSLGQGSTEAFFGQGTRLTVV.

This chain links TRBV30 with TRBJ1-1; no firm D call. The CDR3 runs to 12 residues. Germline lookup yields CDR1 GTSNPN and CDR2 SVGIG (reference sequence). The V end was cut by 0 bases, the J end by 7 bases, with 9 bases between. Here the CDR3 reads CAWSVGGSEAFF. The CDR3, as DNA: TGTGCCTGGAGTGTAGGTGGGAGTGAAGCTTTCTTT.

The V gene is TRBV19, the J gene TRBJ2-5, with TRBD2 identical over 7 bases. This CDR3 region has 12 residues. J gave up 4 bases and V 6 bases, and 2 bases lay outside the gene matches. Germline V gene sequence: CDR1 LNHDA, CDR2 SQIVND (reference sequence). Here the CDR3 DNA reads TGTGCCAGTAGCCCGGGAGGAGAGACCCAGTACTTC. This translates into CASSPGGETQYF.

The chain links TRBV5-4 to TRBJ1-1; D perhaps matches TRBD1 (6 bases). This CDR3 contains 13 residues. Trimming pared 7 bases from V and 4 bases from J, leaving 14 bases between. The V gene's germline CDR1 is SGHNT and CDR2 YYREEE (reference sequence). CDR3 sequence: CASRKRGSTEAFF. In nucleotides, the CDR3 is TGTGCCAGCCGGAAGAGGGGGTCCACTGAAGCTTTCTTT.